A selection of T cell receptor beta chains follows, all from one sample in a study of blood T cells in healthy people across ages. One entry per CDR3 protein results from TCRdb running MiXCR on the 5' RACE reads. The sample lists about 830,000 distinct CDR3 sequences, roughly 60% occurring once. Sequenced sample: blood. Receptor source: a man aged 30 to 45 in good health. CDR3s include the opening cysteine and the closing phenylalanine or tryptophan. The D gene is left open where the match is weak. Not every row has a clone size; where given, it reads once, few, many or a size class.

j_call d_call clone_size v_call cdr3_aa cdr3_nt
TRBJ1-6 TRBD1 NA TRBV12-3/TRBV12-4 CASSGRQGHNSPLHF TGTGCCAGCAGTGGGAGACAGGGCCATAATTCACCCCTCCACTTT
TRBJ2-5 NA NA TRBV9 CASSVDLNQETQYF TGTGCCAGCAGCGTAGACTTGAACCAAGAGACCCAGTACTTC
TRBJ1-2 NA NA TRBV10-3 CAISDLREGVGSGYTF TGTGCCATCAGTGATTTGAGGGAGGGAGTGGGGAGCGGCTACACCTTC
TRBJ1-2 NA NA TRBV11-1 CASSLLSGRYGYTF TGTGCCAGCAGCTTGTTGTCAGGGAGATATGGCTACACCTTC
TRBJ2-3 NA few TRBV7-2 CASRLRDGLTSTDTQYF TGTGCCAGCAGATTAAGAGATGGGCTTACTAGCACAGATACGCAGTATTTT
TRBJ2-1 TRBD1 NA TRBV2 CASDLTGYEQFF TGTGCCAGCGACCTGACAGGGTACGAGCAGTTCTTC
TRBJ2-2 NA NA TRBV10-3 CAISESIVTGELFF TGTGCCATCAGTGAGTCTATAGTGACCGGGGAGCTGTTTTTT
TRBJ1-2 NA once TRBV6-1 CASSELDRSNYGYTF TGTGCCAGCAGTGAATTAGACCGATCTAACTATGGCTACACCTTC
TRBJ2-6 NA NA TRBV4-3 CASSQTRGGRANVLTF TGCGCCAGCAGCCAAACCAGGGGGGGACGGGCCAACGTCCTGACTTTC
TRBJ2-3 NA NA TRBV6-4 CASSSTRTTEKQYF TGTGCCAGCAGTAGTACCCGGACTACCGAAAAGCAGTATTTT
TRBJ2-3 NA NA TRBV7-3 CASSLRIGGRGDTQYF TGTGCCAGCAGCTTAAGGATTGGGGGAAGGGGAGATACGCAGTATTTT
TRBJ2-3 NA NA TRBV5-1 CASSLRGGSSTETQYF TGCGCCAGCAGCTTGAGAGGGGGAAGCAGCACAGAAACGCAGTATTTT
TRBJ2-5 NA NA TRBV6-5 CASSLTRRGWETQYF TGTGCCAGCAGTTTAACCCGACGCGGGTGGGAGACCCAGTACTTC
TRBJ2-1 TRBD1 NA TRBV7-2 CASSIPQGEHNEQFF TGTGCCAGCAGCATACCACAGGGGGAGCACAATGAGCAGTTCTTC
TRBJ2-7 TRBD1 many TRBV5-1 CASSLESGQGPYEQYF TGCGCCAGCAGCTTGGAATCCGGACAGGGCCCCTACGAGCAGTACTTC
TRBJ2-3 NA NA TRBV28 CASSLGAAPDTQYF TGTGCCAGCAGCCTTGGAGCGGCGCCAGATACGCAGTATTTT
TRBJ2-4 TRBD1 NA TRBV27 CASRAAGTGDKNVQYF TGTGCCAGCAGGGCCGCCGGGACAGGGGACAAAAACGTTCAGTACTTC
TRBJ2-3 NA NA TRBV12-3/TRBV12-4 CASSLGRAVAVSTDTQYF TGTGCCAGCAGTTTAGGAAGGGCAGTAGCGGTTAGCACAGATACGCAGTATTTT
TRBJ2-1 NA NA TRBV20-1 CSGVRLLYNEQFF TGCAGTGGTGTTAGACTGCTCTACAATGAGCAGTTCTTC
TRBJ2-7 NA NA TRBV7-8 CASSLGGQGIEQYF TGTGCCAGCAGCTTAGGAGGGCAGGGAATCGAGCAGTACTTC
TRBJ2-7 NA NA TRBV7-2 CASSLGADRPYEQYF TGTGCCAGCAGCTTAGGGGCCGATCGGCCCTACGAGCAGTACTTC
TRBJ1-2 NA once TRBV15 CATSRDVEAIYGYTF TGTGCCACCAGCAGAGATGTCGAGGCCATCTATGGCTACACCTTC
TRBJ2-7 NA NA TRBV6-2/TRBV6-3 CASSYSITTSPYEQYF TGTGCCAGCAGTTACTCGATTACGACGTCCCCCTACGAGCAGTACTTC
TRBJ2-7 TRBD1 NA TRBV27 CASSPSRTGFLHEQYF TGTGCCAGCAGTCCTTCACGGACAGGGTTCCTCCACGAGCAGTACTTC
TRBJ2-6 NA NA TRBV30 CAGTSGANVLTF TGTGCCGGGACTTCGGGGGCCAACGTCCTGACTTTC
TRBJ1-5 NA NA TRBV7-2 CASSNRDKHNQPQHF TGTGCCAGCAGCAACCGCGACAAGCACAATCAGCCCCAGCATTTT
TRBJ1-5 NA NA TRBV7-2 CASSLVGGSNRPQHF TGTGCCAGCAGCTTAGTGGGCGGCAGCAATCGGCCCCAGCATTTT
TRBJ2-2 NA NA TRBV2 CASRRAVDTGELFF TGTGCCAGCAGACGGGCTGTAGACACCGGGGAGCTGTTTTTT
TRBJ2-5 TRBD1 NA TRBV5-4 CASSEGQGASQYF TGTGCCAGCAGCGAAGGACAGGGGGCATCGCAGTACTTC
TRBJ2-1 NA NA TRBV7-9 CASSLVPRSYNEQFF TGTGCCAGCAGCTTAGTACCCCGGTCCTACAATGAGCAGTTCTTC
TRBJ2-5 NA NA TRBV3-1 CASSPTREETQYF TGTGCCAGCAGCCCGACTAGAGAAGAGACCCAGTACTTC
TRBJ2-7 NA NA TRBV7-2 CASSLSQATSYEQYF TGTGCCAGCAGCTTATCTCAGGCCACATCCTACGAGCAGTACTTC
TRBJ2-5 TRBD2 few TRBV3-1 CASSQEGVAGGLGETQYF TGTGCCAGCAGCCAAGAGGGGGTAGCGGGGGGGTTAGGGGAGACCCAGTACTTC
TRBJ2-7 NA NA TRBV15 CATSTLSRGFEQYF TGTGCCACCAGCACCCTAAGTCGGGGGTTCGAGCAGTACTTC
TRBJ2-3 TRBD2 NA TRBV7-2 CASSLDLGSGNPRNTQYF TGTGCCAGCAGCTTAGATTTAGGTAGCGGGAACCCGCGGAATACGCAGTATTTT
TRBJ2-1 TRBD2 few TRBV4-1 CASSQDSGGANEQFF TGCGCCAGCAGCCAAGATAGCGGGGGGGCCAATGAGCAGTTCTTC
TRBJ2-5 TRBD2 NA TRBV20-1 CSARSPESGVETQYF TGCAGTGCTAGGTCCCCTGAGAGCGGGGTAGAGACCCAGTACTTC
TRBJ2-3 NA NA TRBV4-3 CASSQEWQGTDTQYF TGCGCCAGCAGCCAAGAGTGGCAGGGAACAGATACGCAGTATTTT
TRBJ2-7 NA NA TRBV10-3 CAISSRGGTAAYEQYF TGTGCCATCAGCTCCAGAGGGGGGACAGCCGCCTACGAGCAGTACTTC
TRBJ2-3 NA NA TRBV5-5 CASSPWDGSTDTQYF TGTGCCAGCAGTCCTTGGGACGGTAGCACAGATACGCAGTATTTT
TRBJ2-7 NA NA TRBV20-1 CSARDGQRPYEQYF TGCAGTGCTAGAGACGGCCAGCGGCCCTACGAGCAGTACTTC
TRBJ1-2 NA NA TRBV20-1 CSAWAGGYTF TGCAGTGCCTGGGCAGGAGGCTACACCTTC
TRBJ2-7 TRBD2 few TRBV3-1 CASSRVGTTGREQYF TGTGCCAGCAGCCGGGTGGGGACTACCGGTCGCGAGCAGTACTTC
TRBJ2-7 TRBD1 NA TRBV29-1 CSGAGTGVSHEQYF TGCAGCGGGGCTGGGACAGGGGTATCTCACGAGCAGTACTTC
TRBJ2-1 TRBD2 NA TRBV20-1 CSARRAGAYNEQFF TGCAGTGCTAGGAGAGCGGGGGCCTACAATGAGCAGTTCTTC
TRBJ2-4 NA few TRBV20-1 CSVIRVSKNIQYF TGCAGTGTCATTCGGGTTTCTAAAAACATTCAGTACTTC
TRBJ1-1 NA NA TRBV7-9 CASIKFGTEEAFF TGTGCCAGCATCAAGTTTGGTACGGAGGAAGCTTTCTTT
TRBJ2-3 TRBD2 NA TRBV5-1 CASSLVVAGETDTQYF TGCGCCAGCAGCTTGGTGGTAGCGGGGGAGACAGATACGCAGTATTTT
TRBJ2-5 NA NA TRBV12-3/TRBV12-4 CASSLAPDSQETQYF TGTGCCAGCAGTTTAGCCCCGGACAGCCAAGAGACCCAGTACTTC
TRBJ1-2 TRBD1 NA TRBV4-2 CASSQDRGLWGDSYTF TGTGCCAGCAGCCAAGACAGGGGGCTTTGGGGGGATAGCTACACCTTC